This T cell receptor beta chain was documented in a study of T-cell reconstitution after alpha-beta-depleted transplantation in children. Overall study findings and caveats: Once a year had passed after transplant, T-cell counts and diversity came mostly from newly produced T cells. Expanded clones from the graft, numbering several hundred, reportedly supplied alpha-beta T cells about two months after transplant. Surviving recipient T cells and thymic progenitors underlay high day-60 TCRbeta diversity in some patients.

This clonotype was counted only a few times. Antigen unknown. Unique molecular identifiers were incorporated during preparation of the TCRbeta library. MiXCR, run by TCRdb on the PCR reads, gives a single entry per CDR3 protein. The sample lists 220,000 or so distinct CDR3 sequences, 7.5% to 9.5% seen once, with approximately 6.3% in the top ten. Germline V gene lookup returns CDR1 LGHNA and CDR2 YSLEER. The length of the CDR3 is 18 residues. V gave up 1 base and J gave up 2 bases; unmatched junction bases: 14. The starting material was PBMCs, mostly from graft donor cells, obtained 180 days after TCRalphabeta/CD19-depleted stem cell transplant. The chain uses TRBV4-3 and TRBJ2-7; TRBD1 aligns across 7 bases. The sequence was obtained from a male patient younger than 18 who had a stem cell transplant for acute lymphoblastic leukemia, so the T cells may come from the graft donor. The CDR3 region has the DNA TGCGCCAGCAGCCAAGCCGTCACGCGACAGGGAGCCCCCTACGAGCAGTACTTC. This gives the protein CASSQAVTRQGAPYEQYF.